Below, 9 T cell receptor beta chains from the same sample are listed, as sequenced in a study of blood T cell repertoires in COVID-19. Sequencing was performed with immunoSEQ multiplex PCR; in TCRdb, only in-frame clones are kept and a portion is missing. The sample contains about 240,000 clones, roughly 85% of which appear only once. Sequenced input: PBMCs or T cells enriched from blood (not recorded which). Source of these receptors: a woman between 40 and 50 years old who had been exposed to COVID-19.

This clone was observed a handful of times. The chain combines TRBV28 with TRBJ1-4, with D uncertain. Germline V lookup: CDR1 MDHEN, CDR2 SYDVKM. V was cut by 6 bases and J by 5 bases, with 7 bases left in between. The CDR3 covers 12 residues. CDR3 coding DNA: TGTGCCAGCAGGTCACAGAATGAAAAACTGTTTTTT. Its translation is CASRSQNEKLFF. The entire variable domain, with the rest obtained from reference TRBV28 and TRBJ1-4, is as follows: DVKVTQSSRYLVKRTGEKVFLECVQDMDHENMFWYRQDPGLGLRLIYFSYDVKMKEKGDIPEGYSVSREKKERFSLILESASTNQTSMYLCASRSQNEKLFFGSGTQLSVL.

The chain joins TRBV7-9 to TRBJ2-3, with 9 bases lining up with TRBD1. Trimming cost V 5 bases and J 5 bases; bases outside gene matches: 8. The germline gives CDR1 SEHNR, CDR2 FQNEAQ (reference sequence). The CDR3 has 15 residues. The CDR3 DNA follows: TGTGCCAGCAGCGCACCGGGACAGGGTAAAGATACGCAGTATTTT. Its translation is CASSAPGQGKDTQYF.

The V and J genes are TRBV6-4 and TRBJ2-1, with D possibly being TRBD1 (5 bases). This CDR3 has 14 amino acids. Per germline, CDR1 MRHNA and CDR2 SNTAGT. Deletions cut 5 bases from V and 12 bases from J, with 20 bases between. CDR3 nucleotides: TGTGCCAGCAGTCATCAGGGTTCCGGCCTTTGGCAGTTCTTC. This translates into CASSHQGSGLWQFF.

The table lists this clone with many counts. The rearrangement uses TRBV4-2 and TRBJ2-5; TRBD2 matches 8 bases. This CDR3 is built from 16 residues. Germline assignment: CDR1 LGHNA and CDR2 YNFKEQ. V lost 0 bases to trimming and J lost 9 bases; unmatched junction nucleotides: 12. The CDR3 nucleotides read TGTGCCAGCAGCCAAGAGGTTGTAGCGGGGCAGCTCCCCCAGTACTTC. It encodes CASSQEVVAGQLPQYF.

This chain joins TRBV6-5 and TRBJ2-7, with 8 positions matching TRBD1. V dropped 2 bases and J dropped 5; count of bases not matched to a gene: 8. CDR3 length equals 15 residues. Per the germline V gene, CDR1 is MNHEY and CDR2 is SVGAGI. CDR3 nucleotide sequence: TGTGCCAGCAGTTACGAGGCAGGGGGCAGGGACGAGCAGTACTTC. Translating it yields CASSYEAGGRDEQYF.

The chain employs TRBV5-1 and TRBJ2-2; the match to TRBD2 covers 10 bases. The CDR3 contains 16 residues. J was trimmed by 3 bases and V by 2 bases; bases with no gene match: 4. Germline V gene data show CDR1 as SGHRS and CDR2 as YFSETQ. DNA of the CDR3: TGCGCCAGCAGCTTCACTAGCGGGGTTTACACCGGGGAGCTGTTTTTT. Translating it yields CASSFTSGVYTGELFF.

The chain has TRBV19 and TRBJ1-2; TRBD1 matches at 10 bases. Germline V gene lookup returns CDR1 LNHDA and CDR2 SQIVND (reference sequence). V was pared by 5 bases and J by 1 base, with 10 bases of the junction left unmatched. There are 17 residues in the CDR3. This CDR3 reads CASSPTGGNLRNYGYTF. The CDR3 region has the DNA TGTGCCAGTAGTCCGACAGGGGGCAACCTCCGTAACTATGGCTACACCTTC.

This chain connects TRBV5-4 to TRBJ2-1; weak D call: TRBD2 (5 bases). The CDR3 runs 12 residues. The germline gives CDR1 SGHNT, CDR2 YYREEE (reference sequence). V lost 4 bases and J lost 5, with 7 bases in between. CDR3 DNA: TGTGCCAGCAGCCGGGAACACAATGAGCAGTTCTTC. Residues: CASSREHNEQFF.

This chain uses TRBV20-1 with TRBJ1-4, with a weak D call TRBD1 (5 bases). Germline CDR1 and CDR2: DFQATT and SNEGSKA (reference sequence). The germline V and J ends were trimmed by 3 bases and 7 bases, with 15 bases remaining between them. The CDR3 runs to 14 residues. The CDR3 is CSASSWQGGEKLFF. DNA of the CDR3: TGCAGTGCTAGTTCGTGGCAGGGAGGTGAAAAACTGTTTTTT.